A selection of T cell receptor beta chains follows, all from one sample in a study of shared clonotypes between healthy human individuals. TCRdb's table, derived via immunoSEQ multiplex PCR, lists solely in-frame clones and lacks some. The sample gives under 1 million clones, roughly 92% of which show up once; less than 25% is in the top ten. The specimen sequenced was naive CD8+ T cells sorted from blood. The receptors originated from a young man in good health. The CDR3 runs from the conserved cysteine through the conserved F or W. The D gene is left open where the match is weak. For some rows the clone size is stated as once, few or many, or as a class when expanded; others skip it.

CDR3nt: TGTGCCACCAGCAGACCGGTGGGCCGTCAGCCCCAGCATTTT
CDR3aa: CATSRPVGRQPQHF
j_gene: TRBJ1-5
abundance: -
len: 14
d_gene: -
v_gene: TRBV15

CDR3nt: TGTGCCTGGAGTCACAGAACCTCTGGAAACACCATATATTTT
CDR3aa: CAWSHRTSGNTIYF
j_gene: TRBJ1-3
abundance: -
len: 14
d_gene: -
v_gene: TRBV30

CDR3nt: TGTGCCAGCAGCCAGGGGACTAGCGGGAGTGCCCCTTCCTACGAGCAGTACTTC
CDR3aa: CASSQGTSGSAPSYEQYF
j_gene: TRBJ2-7
abundance: -
len: 18
d_gene: TRBD2
v_gene: TRBV7-9

CDR3nt: TGTGCCAGTCGGACTAGCGACTACAATGAGCAGTTCTTC
CDR3aa: CASRTSDYNEQFF
j_gene: TRBJ2-1
abundance: -
len: 13
d_gene: TRBD2
v_gene: TRBV28

CDR3nt: TGTGCCAGCAGTTTGCTACCCAGCTACGAGCAGTACTTC
CDR3aa: CASSLLPSYEQYF
j_gene: TRBJ2-7
abundance: -
len: 13
d_gene: -
v_gene: TRBV28

CDR3nt: TGTGCCAGCAGCCAGTGGGGATCTGGGGCCAACGTCCTGACTTTC
CDR3aa: CASSQWGSGANVLTF
j_gene: TRBJ2-6
abundance: few
len: 15
d_gene: -
v_gene: TRBV7-8

CDR3nt: TGTGCCAGCAGACCCCTCCTAGCGGCTAGCTCCTACGAGCAGTACTTC
CDR3aa: CASRPLLAASSYEQYF
j_gene: TRBJ2-7
abundance: -
len: 16
d_gene: TRBD2
v_gene: TRBV28

CDR3nt: TGTGCCAGCAGTTACGGACAGGGGACTGAAGCTTTCTTT
CDR3aa: CASSYGQGTEAFF
j_gene: TRBJ1-1
abundance: -
len: 13
d_gene: TRBD1
v_gene: TRBV27

CDR3nt: TGTGCCAGCAGCGGACAGGGGAAGCCCTACGAGCAGTACTTC
CDR3aa: CASSGQGKPYEQYF
j_gene: TRBJ2-7
abundance: -
len: 14
d_gene: TRBD1
v_gene: TRBV9

CDR3nt: TGTGCCAGCAGCTTGGCTCCAGGGGTCGGTGGAAACACCATATATTTT
CDR3aa: CASSLAPGVGGNTIYF
j_gene: TRBJ1-3
abundance: -
len: 16
d_gene: -
v_gene: TRBV5-5

CDR3nt: TGTGCCAGCAGTGAATTACTAGCGGGGGGGAGGGAGACCCAGTACTTC
CDR3aa: CASSELLAGGRETQYF
j_gene: TRBJ2-5
abundance: -
len: 16
d_gene: TRBD2
v_gene: TRBV25-1

CDR3nt: TGTGCCAGCAGAGAAACCGGGACAGGAATGAACACTGAAGCTTTCTTT
CDR3aa: CASRETGTGMNTEAFF
j_gene: TRBJ1-1
abundance: -
len: 16
d_gene: TRBD1
v_gene: TRBV2

CDR3nt: TGTGCCAGCAGTATATACCCTACGACTGACGAGCAGTACTTC
CDR3aa: CASSIYPTTDEQYF
j_gene: TRBJ2-7
abundance: few
len: 14
d_gene: -
v_gene: TRBV27

CDR3nt: TGTGCCACGAGAGTGGGCGAGACCCAGTACTTC
CDR3aa: CATRVGETQYF
j_gene: TRBJ2-5
abundance: few
len: 11
d_gene: -
v_gene: TRBV10-3

CDR3nt: TGTGCCAGCAGTGTACTAGCGGGACCTACAGATACGCAGTATTTT
CDR3aa: CASSVLAGPTDTQYF
j_gene: TRBJ2-3
abundance: -
len: 15
d_gene: TRBD2
v_gene: TRBV2

CDR3nt: TGTGCCAGCAGTCCTCGGACCTCCTACGAGCAGTACTTC
CDR3aa: CASSPRTSYEQYF
j_gene: TRBJ2-7
abundance: -
len: 13
d_gene: -
v_gene: TRBV27

CDR3nt: TGTGCCAGCAGCCAACACTGGGGCGAGGATCAAGAGACCCAGTACTTC
CDR3aa: CASSQHWGEDQETQYF
j_gene: TRBJ2-5
abundance: -
len: 16
d_gene: -
v_gene: TRBV14

CDR3nt: TGTGCCAGCACCGGGACACCCACCTACGAGCAGTACTTC
CDR3aa: CASTGTPTYEQYF
j_gene: TRBJ2-7
abundance: -
len: 13
d_gene: -
v_gene: TRBV2

CDR3nt: TGTGCCAGCAGCTGGCGGGAGAGGGCAGATACGCAGTATTTT
CDR3aa: CASSWRERADTQYF
j_gene: TRBJ2-3
abundance: -
len: 14
d_gene: TRBD2
v_gene: TRBV6-9

CDR3nt: TGTGCCTGGAGTGTAGACAGCCTACAAGAGACCCAGTACTTC
CDR3aa: CAWSVDSLQETQYF
j_gene: TRBJ2-5
abundance: -
len: 14
d_gene: -
v_gene: TRBV30

CDR3nt: TGTGCCAGCAGTTTAAATAGGCACCCAGATCTTTACGAGCAGTACTTC
CDR3aa: CASSLNRHPDLYEQYF
j_gene: TRBJ2-7
abundance: -
len: 16
d_gene: -
v_gene: TRBV2

CDR3nt: TGTGCCAGCAGTTTATATCGGGGGCAGAGCACTGAAGCTTTCTTT
CDR3aa: CASSLYRGQSTEAFF
j_gene: TRBJ1-1
abundance: -
len: 15
d_gene: -
v_gene: TRBV27

CDR3nt: TGCGCCAGCGGACCGGACCGCGCGGGGCGCACAGATACGCAGTATTTT
CDR3aa: CASGPDRAGRTDTQYF
j_gene: TRBJ2-3
abundance: -
len: 16
d_gene: -
v_gene: TRBV10-1

CDR3nt: TGCGCCAGCAGCTTGGATGGTTCGAATGGGAGAGGCTACACCTTC
CDR3aa: CASSLDGSNGRGYTF
j_gene: TRBJ1-2
abundance: once
len: 15
d_gene: -
v_gene: TRBV5-1

CDR3nt: TGTGCCAGCAGCGTAGCCGGGAACACTGAAGCTTTCTTT
CDR3aa: CASSVAGNTEAFF
j_gene: TRBJ1-1
abundance: few
len: 13
d_gene: -
v_gene: TRBV9

CDR3nt: TGTGCCAGCTCACCGGGTACAGGGCCCGTCGAGCAGTACTTC
CDR3aa: CASSPGTGPVEQYF
j_gene: TRBJ2-7
abundance: once
len: 14
d_gene: -
v_gene: TRBV18

CDR3nt: TGTGCCAGCAGTTTATTTGGCGGGTCTACCTACGAGCAGTACTTC
CDR3aa: CASSLFGGSTYEQYF
j_gene: TRBJ2-7
abundance: once
len: 15
d_gene: -
v_gene: TRBV28

CDR3nt: TGTGCCAGCAGCTTTAACCGATACAATGAGCAGTTCTTC
CDR3aa: CASSFNRYNEQFF
j_gene: TRBJ2-1
abundance: -
len: 13
d_gene: -
v_gene: TRBV7-9

CDR3nt: TGTGCCAGCAGTGAAGGACTAGCGGGAGCCGGGGAGCTGTTTTTT
CDR3aa: CASSEGLAGAGELFF
j_gene: TRBJ2-2
abundance: few
len: 15
d_gene: TRBD2
v_gene: TRBV6-1

CDR3nt: TGCGCCAGCAGTGAGTCGGGACTAGGGTCGTACAATGAGCAGTTCTTC
CDR3aa: CASSESGLGSYNEQFF
j_gene: TRBJ2-1
abundance: -
len: 16
d_gene: TRBD2
v_gene: TRBV10-1

CDR3nt: TGTGCCAGCAGCGACCGACTTGGGGCACAGCCCCAGCATTTT
CDR3aa: CASSDRLGAQPQHF
j_gene: TRBJ1-5
abundance: -
len: 14
d_gene: -
v_gene: TRBV28

CDR3nt: TGTGCCAGCAGCTTGGGCAGGGAGTCCTACGAGCAGTACTTC
CDR3aa: CASSLGRESYEQYF
j_gene: TRBJ2-7
abundance: -
len: 14
d_gene: -
v_gene: TRBV5-6

CDR3nt: TGTGCCAGCAGCACGACAGAGACCTCCTACGAGCAGTACTTC
CDR3aa: CASSTTETSYEQYF
j_gene: TRBJ2-7
abundance: -
len: 14
d_gene: -
v_gene: TRBV7-9

CDR3nt: TGTGCCAGCAGTTTAGTGGGTGACTATGGCTACACCTTC
CDR3aa: CASSLVGDYGYTF
j_gene: TRBJ1-2
abundance: once
len: 13
d_gene: -
v_gene: TRBV27

CDR3nt: TGTGCCAGCAGCGTAGGGCAGGGGGTCAATCAGCCCCAGCATTTT
CDR3aa: CASSVGQGVNQPQHF
j_gene: TRBJ1-5
abundance: -
len: 15
d_gene: TRBD1
v_gene: TRBV9

CDR3nt: TGTGCCAGCAGCTATACGACCCCGGAGGAGCAGTTCTTC
CDR3aa: CASSYTTPEEQFF
j_gene: TRBJ2-1
abundance: -
len: 13
d_gene: -
v_gene: TRBV5-4

CDR3nt: TGCGCCAGCAGCTTGGAAGTATCGGGTCGGAATGAGCAGTTCTTC
CDR3aa: CASSLEVSGRNEQFF
j_gene: TRBJ2-1
abundance: -
len: 15
d_gene: -
v_gene: TRBV5-1

CDR3nt: TGTGCCAGCAGTGGAAGCGGGAGGGCCGCCGGGGAGCTGTTTTTT
CDR3aa: CASSGSGRAAGELFF
j_gene: TRBJ2-2
abundance: -
len: 15
d_gene: TRBD2
v_gene: TRBV6-1

CDR3nt: TGCGCCAGCAGCCAAGACAGGCGACAGTCGAACACTGAAGCTTTCTTT
CDR3aa: CASSQDRRQSNTEAFF
j_gene: TRBJ1-1
abundance: -
len: 16
d_gene: -
v_gene: TRBV4-3

CDR3nt: TGTGCCAGCAGCCTCCGCCTAAGGGACAGCACAGATACGCAGTATTTT
CDR3aa: CASSLRLRDSTDTQYF
j_gene: TRBJ2-3
abundance: -
len: 16
d_gene: -
v_gene: TRBV7-9

CDR3nt: TGTGCCAGCAGCCCCGGACTGCTGGGCGAGCAGTACTTC
CDR3aa: CASSPGLLGEQYF
j_gene: TRBJ2-7
abundance: few
len: 13
d_gene: -
v_gene: TRBV7-9

CDR3nt: TGTGCCAGCAGCGATCCTGTTTACAATGAGCAGTTCTTC
CDR3aa: CASSDPVYNEQFF
j_gene: TRBJ2-1
abundance: once
len: 13
d_gene: -
v_gene: TRBV5-4

CDR3nt: TGTGCCAGCAGCTCGTTAGCCCTCTCGGAGAGTGAGGGCACCATATATTTT
CDR3aa: CASSSLALSESEGTIYF
j_gene: TRBJ1-3
abundance: -
len: 17
d_gene: -
v_gene: TRBV5-4

CDR3nt: TGTGCCAGCAGTGGTTCGTTAGGCACTGAAGCTTTCTTT
CDR3aa: CASSGSLGTEAFF
j_gene: TRBJ1-1
abundance: -
len: 13
d_gene: -
v_gene: TRBV6-1

CDR3nt: TGTGCCAGTAGTAACGGCTATGGCTACACCTTC
CDR3aa: CASSNGYGYTF
j_gene: TRBJ1-2
abundance: few
len: 11
d_gene: -
v_gene: TRBV19

CDR3nt: TGTGCCAGCAGTGAGGCGGGAGGACTCTACGAGCAGTACTTC
CDR3aa: CASSEAGGLYEQYF
j_gene: TRBJ2-7
abundance: -
len: 14
d_gene: TRBD2
v_gene: TRBV2

CDR3nt: TGTGCCAGCAGCCAAGACAGGGGACAAGAGACCCAGTACTTC
CDR3aa: CASSQDRGQETQYF
j_gene: TRBJ2-5
abundance: once
len: 14
d_gene: TRBD1
v_gene: TRBV9

CDR3nt: TGTGCCAGCAGCCCAATCGGGGAGGGCGGTGGTGAGCAGTTCTTC
CDR3aa: CASSPIGEGGGEQFF
j_gene: TRBJ2-1
abundance: -
len: 15
d_gene: TRBD2
v_gene: TRBV5-6

CDR3nt: TGTGCCAGCAGTTTCGGGGCGTGGTCCGGGGAGCTGTTTTTT
CDR3aa: CASSFGAWSGELFF
j_gene: TRBJ2-2
abundance: -
len: 14
d_gene: -
v_gene: TRBV27

CDR3nt: TGCGCCAGTTTTCAAGAGACCCAGTACTTC
CDR3aa: CASFQETQYF
j_gene: TRBJ2-5
abundance: -
len: 10
d_gene: -
v_gene: TRBV10-2

CDR3nt: TGTGCCTGGAGGCAATGGACAGGGGAAAACACAGATACGCAGTATTTT
CDR3aa: CAWRQWTGENTDTQYF
j_gene: TRBJ2-3
abundance: -
len: 16
d_gene: TRBD1
v_gene: TRBV30

CDR3nt: TGTGCCAGCAGCTTATGGGCGGAGAGCTCCTACAATGAGCAGTTCTTC
CDR3aa: CASSLWAESSYNEQFF
j_gene: TRBJ2-1
abundance: -
len: 16
d_gene: -
v_gene: TRBV7-9

CDR3nt: TGTGCCAGCAGCTTAGTCAGAGGCCAAGAGACCCAGTACTTC
CDR3aa: CASSLVRGQETQYF
j_gene: TRBJ2-5
abundance: -
len: 14
d_gene: -
v_gene: TRBV7-9

CDR3nt: TGTGCCAGCAGCAGGACAGGGAGTTCCGGGGAGCTGTTTTTT
CDR3aa: CASSRTGSSGELFF
j_gene: TRBJ2-2
abundance: -
len: 14
d_gene: TRBD1
v_gene: TRBV6-1

CDR3nt: TGTGCCAGCAGTGAAGGACAGCCGATTGAAACCTACGAGCAGTACTTC
CDR3aa: CASSEGQPIETYEQYF
j_gene: TRBJ2-7
abundance: -
len: 16
d_gene: -
v_gene: TRBV2

CDR3nt: TGTGCCAGCAGCTTAGGTAGTTTCACAAGCACAGATACGCAGTATTTT
CDR3aa: CASSLGSFTSTDTQYF
j_gene: TRBJ2-3
abundance: -
len: 16
d_gene: -
v_gene: TRBV11-2